This T cell receptor (beta chain) comes out of a study of blood T cell repertoires in COVID-19. As originally analysed: The assay estimated nucleated cells by amplifying reference gene primers. Sequencing was performed with immunoSEQ multiplex PCR; in TCRdb, only in-frame clones are kept and a portion is missing. That table furnishes V, J and clone size, whereas the DNA furnished D and trimming. Seen here are about 150,000 clones, approximately 80% observed once, and the top ten hold 10% to 15%. Germline V CDR1 and CDR2: MGHRA, YSYEKL. Trimming at V came to 1 base and at J to 2 bases, leaving 4 bases not matched to a gene. The CDR3 runs 15 residues.

This clonotype was obtained from a man in his 60s with active or convalescent COVID-19. The J gene is TRBJ1-1, the V gene TRBV4-1; 7 nucleotides match TRBD1. Specimen: peripheral blood. The CDR3 sequence: CASSQGRQGNTEAFF. CDR3 bases: TGCGCCAGCAGCCAAGGGCGACAGGGAAACACTGAAGCTTTCTTT.